The 29 T cell receptor beta chains below all came from one sample that was sequenced in a study of blood T cell repertoires in COVID-19. The data were produced by immunoSEQ multiplex PCR, yet TCRdb's version contains in-frame clones alone and is incomplete. The data show fewer than 300,000 clones, 80% to 90% seen once. Sequencing was carried out using peripheral blood. The receptors stem from a woman in her fifties or sixties with acute or convalescent COVID-19.

Worth noting for this clone: Other DNA sequences of this sample code for an identical CDR3. The chain employs TRBV7-9 and TRBJ2-5, with TRBD2 identical over 11 bases. This CDR3 region has 15 residues. The V gene's germline CDR1 is SEHNR and CDR2 FQNEAQ (reference sequence). After removal of 5 bases from V and 2 bases from J, the junction contained 4 bases not matched to a gene. CDR3 amino acids: CASSLGTSGQETQYF. Written as DNA, the CDR3 is TGTGCCAGCAGCCTCGGGACTAGCGGACAAGAGACCCAGTACTTC.

The rearrangement joins TRBV30 to TRBJ1-3, with D perhaps TRBD1 (5 bases). This CDR3 is 13 amino acids long. Germline V CDR1 and CDR2: GTSNPN, SVGIG (reference sequence). V dropped 5 bases and J dropped 2 bases, with 10 bases sitting between them. As DNA, the CDR3 is TGTGCCTGGGGCAGGGTGGCTGGAAACACCATATATTTT. Translating gives CAWGRVAGNTIYF.

J is TRBJ2-1 and V is TRBV7-2; 11 bases map to TRBD2. Germline V gene data show CDR1 as SGHTA and CDR2 as FQGNSA. The CDR3 runs 16 residues. Trimming cost V 1 base and J 4 bases; bases outside gene matches: 3. CDR3 coding DNA: TGTGCCAGCAGCTTAGTGGGGACTAGCGGTTACAATGAGCAGTTCTTC. It yields the protein CASSLVGTSGYNEQFF. Using reference TRBV7-2 and TRBJ2-1 for the parts outside the CDR3, the full variable domain is GAGVSQSPSNKVTEKGKDVELRCDPISGHTALYWYRQSLGQGLEFLIYFQGNSAPDKSGLPSDRFSAERTGGSVSTLTIQRTQQEDSAVYLCASSLVGTSGYNEQFFGPGTRLTVL.

The genes are TRBV7-3 and TRBJ2-1, with 11 positions matching TRBD2. V shed 5 bases, J shed 7 bases, and the junction held 10 bases outside the gene matches. The CDR3 extends over 16 amino acids. Germline V gene data show CDR1 as SGHTA and CDR2 as FQGTGA. The CDR3 is CASSQIPGLADNEQFF. The CDR3 nucleotides read TGTGCCAGCAGCCAAATCCCGGGACTAGCGGATAATGAGCAGTTCTTC. Looking up the rest from reference TRBV7-3 and TRBJ2-1 gives the full variable domain: GAGVSQTPSNKVTEKGKYVELRCDPISGHTALYWYRQSLGQGPEFLIYFQGTGAADDSGLPNDRFFAVRPEGSVSTLKIQRTERGDSAVYLCASSQIPGLADNEQFFGPGTRLTVL.

The rearrangement links TRBV11-3 to TRBJ2-1, with 9 bases matching TRBD2. The V and J ends lost 3 bases and 5 bases, in that order; junction bases with no gene match: 2. The CDR3 spans 14 residues. Germline assignment: CDR1 SGHNT and CDR2 YENEEA. CDR3 sequence (DNA): TGTGCCAGCAGCTTCGGACTAGCGAACAATGAGCAGTTCTTC. It is translated as CASSFGLANNEQFF. Filled out from reference TRBV11-3 and TRBJ2-1, the complete variable domain reads EAGVVQSPRYKIIEKKQPVAFWCNPISGHNTLYWYLQNLGQGPELLIRYENEEAVDDSQLPKDRFSAERLKGVDSTLKIQPAELGDSAVYLCASSFGLANNEQFFGPGTRLTVL.

J is TRBJ2-7 and V is TRBV28; the match to TRBD2 covers 8 bases. V trimming: 5 bases; J trimming: 5 bases; junction bases outside the gene matches: 11. The germline V gene has CDR1 MDHEN and CDR2 SYDVKM. The CDR3 runs to 15 residues. The CDR3 DNA reads as TGTGCCAGCAGTCCGATTCTAGCGGGTCTCCACGAGCAGTACTTC. This translates into CASSPILAGLHEQYF.

This chain joins TRBV18 and TRBJ2-1; the match to TRBD1 covers 7 bases. The trim removed 0 bases at V and 8 bases at J, leaving 10 bases unmatched. This CDR3 has 16 residues. Germline CDR1 reads KGHSH; CDR2 reads LQKENI. The CDR3 is CASSPPGRGQSDEQFF. For the CDR3, the DNA is TGTGCCAGCTCACCACCGGGAAGGGGGCAAAGCGATGAGCAGTTCTTC.

Here the CDR3 reads CASSPPTGDQPQHF. The CDR3 bases are TGTGCCAGCAGTCCCCCGACAGGGGATCAGCCCCAGCATTTT. This chain connects TRBV28 to TRBJ1-5; 8 nucleotides match TRBD1. In germline, CDR1 is MDHEN, CDR2 SYDVKM. Germline trimming cut 5 bases from V and 5 bases from J; bases unmatched to any gene: 5. CDR3 length equals 14 residues.

The rearrangement joins TRBV9 to TRBJ2-7; 14 bases line up with TRBD2. The trim removed 0 bases at V and 6 bases at J, leaving 5 bases unmatched. The CDR3 is 16 residues long. Germline CDR1 SGDLS, CDR2 YYNGEE. CDR3 in DNA: TGTGCCAGCAGCGTAGGACTAGCGGGAGGGCGTAGCGAGCAGTACTTC. Amino acid sequence: CASSVGLAGGRSEQYF.

The sample holds one count of this clone. V gene TRBV7-9 combines with J gene TRBJ1-6; 7 nucleotides match TRBD1. Germline CDR1 and CDR2: SEHNR and FQNEAQ (reference sequence). This CDR3 is 16 amino acids long. The junction had 6 bases not matched to a gene; V was cut back by 7 bases and J by 0 bases. DNA of the CDR3: TGTGCCAGCACCTCGGACAGGCTCTCCTATAATTCACCCCTCCACTTT. It specifies CASTSDRLSYNSPLHF. The full variable domain, its missing parts supplied by reference TRBV7-9 and TRBJ1-6, is DTGVSQNPRHKITKRGQNVTFRCDPISEHNRLYWYRQTLGQGPEFLTYFQNEAQLEKSRLLSDRFSAERPKGSFSTLEIQRTEQGDSAMYLCASTSDRLSYNSPLHFGNGTRLTVT.

This chain uses TRBV18 with TRBJ1-3, with D possibly matching TRBD1 (6 bases). In germline, CDR1 is KGHSH, CDR2 LQKENI. V was pared by 2 bases and J by 4 bases, with 12 bases between. The CDR3 consists of 15 residues. Here the CDR3 reads CASSPNQGSGNTIYF. Written as DNA, the CDR3 is TGTGCCAGCTCACCAAATCAGGGGAGCGGAAACACCATATATTTT.

This chain links TRBV4-2 with TRBJ1-5; D ambiguous. This CDR3 region has 18 residues. Trimming removed 0 bases from V and 0 bases from J, with 15 bases in between. Per germline, CDR1 LGHNA and CDR2 YNFKEQ. The CDR3 is CASSQDSGSGYSNQPQHF. CDR3 coding DNA: TGTGCCAGCAGCCAAGATAGTGGGTCGGGATATAGCAATCAGCCCCAGCATTTT.

This chain uses TRBV28 with TRBJ1-1, with a weak D call TRBD1 (5 bases). V shed 1 base and J shed 4 bases, with 7 bases lying between them. The CDR3 has 13 amino acids. Germline V lookup: CDR1 MDHEN, CDR2 SYDVKM. The CDR3 region has the DNA TGTGCCAGCAGTTTATCAGGGCGCACTGAAGCTTTCTTT. As protein: CASSLSGRTEAFF.

The V call is TRBV18, the J call TRBJ1-1; D possibly corresponds to TRBD1 (5 bases). The CDR3 extends over 15 amino acids. The V and J ends lost 4 bases and 5 bases respectively, with 17 bases between them. Germline lookup yields CDR1 KGHSH and CDR2 LQKENI. CDR3 coding DNA: TGTGCCAGCTCACGGGACTCTTTAGGTGAAACTGAAGCTTTCTTT. Its protein product is CASSRDSLGETEAFF. Filled out from reference TRBV18 and TRBJ1-1, the complete variable domain reads NAGVMQNPRHLVRRRGQEARLRCSPMKGHSHVYWYRQLPEEGLKFMVYLQKENIIDESGMPKERFSAEFPKEGPSILRIQQVVRGDSAAYFCASSRDSLGETEAFFGQGTRLTVV.

The chain has TRBV10-3 and TRBJ2-3, with D hard to call. The germline CDR1 and CDR2 sequences are ENHRY and SYGVKD. The CDR3 has 14 residues. V lost 5 bases and J lost 1, with 10 bases in between. This CDR3 is CAISIERGTDTQYF. The CDR3 coding sequence is TGTGCCATCAGTATCGAGCGTGGCACAGATACGCAGTATTTT.

CDR3: CASRAPGELFF. CDR3 bases: TGTGCCAGCAGGGCCCCCGGGGAGCTGTTTTTT. The J gene is TRBJ2-2, the V gene TRBV27; D is uncertain. V was clipped by 6 bases and J by 6 bases, with 5 bases between them. Germline V gene data show CDR1 as MNHEY and CDR2 as SMNVEV (reference sequence). The CDR3 runs to 11 residues.

V gene TRBV3-1 (or the pseudogene TRBV3-2) combines with J gene TRBJ1-1; no clear D gene. V lost 5 bases to trimming and J lost 7 bases, with 11 bases between them. The CDR3 totals 12 residues. CDR1 LGHDT and CDR2 YNNKEL come from the germline V gene (reference sequence). CDR3 sequence: CASSAADIEAFF. CDR3 nucleotides: TGTGCCAGCAGCGCTGCAGATATTGAAGCTTTCTTT.

The rearrangement joins TRBV9 to TRBJ2-1; TRBD2 aligns across 7 bases. This CDR3 spans 16 amino acids. The J segment lost 1 base and the V segment lost 0 bases, leaving 4 bases of the junction unmatched. Looked up from germline, CDR1 is SGDLS and CDR2 is YYNGEE. CDR3 bases: TGTGCCAGCAGCGTAGCGGGGGGATATTCCTACAATGAGCAGTTCTTC. This translates into CASSVAGGYSYNEQFF.

This chain uses TRBV6-5 with TRBJ1-1; D may be TRBD1 (5 bases). The V end was cut by 5 bases, the J end by 6 bases, with 16 bases between. This CDR3 region has 14 residues. Per germline, CDR1 MNHEY and CDR2 SVGAGI. CDR3 nucleotides: TGTGCCAGCAGTCCACGCGGGGGGACGGCTGAAGCTTTCTTT. Its translation: CASSPRGGTAEAFF.

The V gene is TRBV28, the J gene TRBJ1-4; D possibly corresponds to TRBD1 (5 bases). Trimming pared 3 bases from V and 4 bases from J, leaving 12 bases between. This CDR3 region has 15 residues. Germline V gives CDR1 MDHEN, CDR2 SYDVKM. The CDR3 DNA reads as TGTGCCAGCAGTTTGGCGACAGCCCTTAATGAAAAACTGTTTTTT. This encodes CASSLATALNEKLFF.

The V call is TRBV7-2, the J call TRBJ1-1, with D perhaps matching TRBD1 (6 bases). The germline V gene has CDR1 SGHTA and CDR2 FQGNSA. The V end lost 1 base, the J end lost 5 bases, and 14 bases lay between the germline ends. This CDR3 spans 15 amino acids. DNA of the CDR3: TGTGCCAGCAGCTTAGGCGGGGGCCTAGGGACTGAAGCTTTCTTT. Translation gives CASSLGGGLGTEAFF.

The chain uses TRBV3-1 (or the pseudogene TRBV3-2) and TRBJ2-4, with 7 positions matching TRBD1. The CDR3 spans 14 residues. Germline V gene lookup returns CDR1 LGHDT and CDR2 YNNKEL (reference sequence). The V segment lost 4 bases and the J segment 6 bases; nucleotides outside the gene matches: 6. CDR3 coding DNA: TGTGCCAGCAGCCGAACAGGGGTTGGAAACATTCAGTACTTC. Translation: CASSRTGVGNIQYF.

This chain connects TRBV27 to TRBJ2-1, with 15 bases identical to TRBD2. Germline CDR1 and CDR2: MNHEY and SMNVEV (reference sequence). Trimming cost V 6 bases and J 2 bases; bases outside gene matches: 14. CDR3 size: 20 residues. CDR3 bases: TGTGCCAGCAGCCCCCCTACGGGACTAGCGGGAGGAGGAGCCTACAATGAGCAGTTCTTC. It encodes CASSPPTGLAGGGAYNEQFF.

The rearrangement links TRBV3-1 (or the pseudogene TRBV3-2) to TRBJ2-7; maybe TRBD1 (5 bases). V lost 6 bases, J lost 6 bases, and 21 bases lay in between. Germline lookup yields CDR1 LGHDT and CDR2 YNNKEL (reference sequence). The CDR3 has 15 residues. The CDR3 protein is CASRPTGQGTGEQYF. Written as DNA, the CDR3 is TGTGCCAGCAGGCCCACCGGGCAGGGTACAGGCGAGCAGTACTTC.

The rearrangement links TRBV7-9 to TRBJ2-2, with 8 bases lining up with TRBD2. This CDR3 has 14 residues. The V gene's germline CDR1 is SEHNR and CDR2 FQNEAQ (reference sequence). The V segment lost 2 bases and the J segment 7 bases; nucleotides outside the gene matches: 3. DNA of the CDR3: TGTGCCAGCAGCTTAATTACTAGCGGCGGGGAGCTGTTTTTT. It specifies CASSLITSGGELFF.

The chain recombines TRBV19 with TRBJ1-1; 7 nucleotides match TRBD1. Germline V CDR1 and CDR2: LNHDA, SQIVND (reference sequence). The CDR3 is made up of 14 amino acids. Trimming took 6 bases from V and 8 from J; bases not matched to a gene: 12. The CDR3 sequence is CASSQSRTGEEAFF. The CDR3 bases are TGTGCCAGTAGCCAATCCCGCACAGGGGAGGAAGCTTTCTTT.

The rearrangement links TRBV6-2 or TRBV6-3 to TRBJ1-1, with D maybe TRBD1 (5 bases). This CDR3 has 14 residues. Trimming shortened V by 5 bases and J by 4 bases, and 14 bases separated the two germline ends. The germline gives CDR1 MNHEY, CDR2 SVGEGT. In DNA, the CDR3 is TGTGCCAGCAGTACCCTGGGGGGGGGCACTGAAGCTTTCTTT. Its translation: CASSTLGGGTEAFF.

This chain connects TRBV4-2 to TRBJ1-2; tentative D call: TRBD1 (5 bases). Per germline, CDR1 LGHNA and CDR2 YNFKEQ. V gave up 0 bases and J gave up 5 bases, with 13 bases separating them. The CDR3 is made up of 15 amino acids. The CDR3: CASSQDLGRTYGYTF. CDR3 coding DNA: TGTGCCAGCAGCCAAGACCTTGGACGGACATATGGCTACACCTTC.

The rearrangement uses TRBV30 and TRBJ2-6, with 8 nucleotides matching TRBD1. Per germline, CDR1 GTSNPN and CDR2 SVGIG (reference sequence). V trimming: 2 bases; J trimming: 2 bases; junction bases outside the gene matches: 5. The CDR3 contains 16 residues. The CDR3 coding sequence is TGTGCCTGGAGTTTCCGGACAGGGCCTGGGGCCAACGTCCTGACTTTC. Amino acids: CAWSFRTGPGANVLTF.